This T cell receptor beta chain was recovered during a study of neurological immune-mediated disorders. Findings of the study overall: Expanded clones shared no CDR3 amino acid sequences across subjects, suggesting private repertoires in all groups.

Time point defined: longitudinal time-point 1 (baseline). Individuals who volunteered at a blood bank located in Maryland, USA, made up the group of healthy controls. Synthesis of cDNA was carried out by template-switch 5'RACE. The reaction used 10-nucleotide random UMIs. TCRdb passed the 5' RACE reads through MiXCR, listing each CDR3 protein once. The data show some 49,000 distinct CDR3 sequences, with 10% seen just once and about 1.5% held by the top ten. CDR1 is SGHTA, CDR2 FQGTGA, per germline. Trimming took off 5 bases at V and 1 base at J, with 12 bases between the two ends. There are 14 residues in the CDR3. At least ten counts were recorded for this clonotype. The target antigen is unknown.

This sequence joins TRBV7-3 and TRBJ2-7, with a possible D match to TRBD2 (5 bases). The sample taken for sequencing was PBMCs. This TCR derives from a woman in her forties in good health. CDR3 sequence reads: CASSPDPGSYEQYF. DNA for the CDR3: TGTGCCAGCAGCCCGGACCCGGGGTCCTACGAGCAGTACTTC.